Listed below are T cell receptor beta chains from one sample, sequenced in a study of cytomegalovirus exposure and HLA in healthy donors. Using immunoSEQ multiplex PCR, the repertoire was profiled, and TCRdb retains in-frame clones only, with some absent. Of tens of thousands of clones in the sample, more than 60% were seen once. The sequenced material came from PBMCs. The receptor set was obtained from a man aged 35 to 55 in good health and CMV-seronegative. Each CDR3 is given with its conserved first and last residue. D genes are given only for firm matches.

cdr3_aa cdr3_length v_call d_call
CASSEYSQYSNQPQHF 16 TRBV2 -
CASSEAGGGGPGETQYF 17 TRBV9 -
CASRLLGTGETDTQYF 16 TRBV7-8 TRBD1
CASSLDRVLNTIYF 14 TRBV6-1 TRBD1
CASSAGAGLSEKLFF 15 TRBV5-6 -
CASSLAPRGNNSPLHF 16 TRBV5-1 -
CASSFRDTTSGAFF 14 TRBV5-1 -
CASSLDRAVETQYF 14 TRBV7-2 TRBD1
CATRDSQETQYF 12 TRBV19 TRBD1
CASSPAGLMNTEAFF 15 TRBV18 -
CASSQGSELFF 11 TRBV14 -
CASSQTSYEQYF 12 TRBV14 -
CASSPVTRREGYTF 14 TRBV4-1 -
CASVDSMGLNSPLHF 15 TRBV28 -
CASSLPKTGQGAVGSYEQYF 20 TRBV5-1 TRBD1
CASSDGQGLYGYTF 14 TRBV9 TRBD1
CASSPTEVTKYSPQETQYF 19 TRBV9 -
CASSPLAGATDTQYF 15 TRBV5-6 TRBD2
CASHRPGLTYYGYTF 15 TRBV28 -
CASGMTGNTEAFF 13 TRBV12-5 -
CASSGPVSGGAFAGELFF 18 TRBV6-1 TRBD2
CATSSEWGQDGEQFF 15 TRBV15 TRBD1
CASSPGQGPSYNSPLHF 17 TRBV4-1 TRBD1
CASSPPEGAGYGYTF 15 TRBV18 TRBD1
CASSHKGQHSNQPQHF 16 TRBV18 TRBD1
CASSPGTDTQYF 12 TRBV5-1 -
CAWSVFGREQFF 12 TRBV30 TRBD2
CASSLTAGGGYEQYF 15 TRBV5-1 -
CASSQAVDGYTF 12 TRBV4-1 -
CASSPGDQETQYF 13 TRBV28 -